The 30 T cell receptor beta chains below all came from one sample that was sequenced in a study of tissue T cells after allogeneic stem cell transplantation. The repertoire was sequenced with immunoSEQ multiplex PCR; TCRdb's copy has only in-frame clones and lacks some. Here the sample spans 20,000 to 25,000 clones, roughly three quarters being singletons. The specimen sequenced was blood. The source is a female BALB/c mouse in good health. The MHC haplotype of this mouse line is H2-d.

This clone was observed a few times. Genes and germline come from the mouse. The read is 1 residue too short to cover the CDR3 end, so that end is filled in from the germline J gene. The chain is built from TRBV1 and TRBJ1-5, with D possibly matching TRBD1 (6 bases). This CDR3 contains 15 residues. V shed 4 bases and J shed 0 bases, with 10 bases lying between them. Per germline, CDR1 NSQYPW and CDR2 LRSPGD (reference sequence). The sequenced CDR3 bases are TGCACCTGCAGTGACCGGGACAATAACAACCAGGCTCCGCTT. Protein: CTCSDRDNNNQAPL. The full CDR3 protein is CTCSDRDNNNQAPLF.

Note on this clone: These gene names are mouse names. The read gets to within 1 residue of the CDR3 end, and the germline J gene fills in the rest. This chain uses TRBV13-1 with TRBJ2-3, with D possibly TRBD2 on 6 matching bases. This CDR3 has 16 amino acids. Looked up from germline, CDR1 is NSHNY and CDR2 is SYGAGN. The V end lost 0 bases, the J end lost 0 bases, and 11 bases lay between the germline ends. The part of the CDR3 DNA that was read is TGTGCCAGCAGTGATGTGGGGACTCCTAGTGCAGAAACGCTGTAT. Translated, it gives CASSDVGTPSAETLY. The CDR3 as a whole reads CASSDVGTPSAETLYF.

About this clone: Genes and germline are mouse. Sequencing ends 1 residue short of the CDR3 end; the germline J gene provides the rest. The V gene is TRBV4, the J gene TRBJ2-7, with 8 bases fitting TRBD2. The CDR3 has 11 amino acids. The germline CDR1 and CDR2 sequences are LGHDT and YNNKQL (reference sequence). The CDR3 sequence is CARGGGCEQYF. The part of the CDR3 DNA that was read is TGTGCTCGAGGGGGGGGCTGTGAACAGTAC.

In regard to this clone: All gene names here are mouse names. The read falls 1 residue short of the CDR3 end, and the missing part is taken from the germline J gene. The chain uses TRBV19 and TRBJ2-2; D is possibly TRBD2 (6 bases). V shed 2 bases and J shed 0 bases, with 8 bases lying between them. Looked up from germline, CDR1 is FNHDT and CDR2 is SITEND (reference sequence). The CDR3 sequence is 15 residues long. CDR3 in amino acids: CASSIWGTNTGQLYF. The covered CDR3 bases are TGTGCCAGCAGTATTTGGGGGACAAACACCGGGCAGCTCTAC.

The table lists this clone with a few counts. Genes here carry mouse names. Incomplete CDR3 DNA: TGTGCCTGGAGTCCAGGGAGGGTCTGGGGAAATACGCTCTAT. Protein: CAWSPGRVWGNTLY. The full-length CDR3 reads as CAWSPGRVWGNTLYF. The chain combines TRBV31 with TRBJ1-3; perhaps TRBD1 as D (5 bases). The sequence runs out 1 residue before the end of the CDR3; the remainder is reconstructed from the germline J gene. This CDR3 spans 15 amino acids. CDR1 and CDR2 (germline): GKSSPN, SITVG. V lost 1 base and J lost 4, with 14 bases in between.

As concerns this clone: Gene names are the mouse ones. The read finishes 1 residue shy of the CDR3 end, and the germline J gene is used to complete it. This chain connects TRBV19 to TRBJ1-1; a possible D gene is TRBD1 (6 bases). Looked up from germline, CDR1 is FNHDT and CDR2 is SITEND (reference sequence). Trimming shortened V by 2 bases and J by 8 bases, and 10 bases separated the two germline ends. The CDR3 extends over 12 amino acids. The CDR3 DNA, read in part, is TGTGCCAGCAGTATTACAGGGAAGGAAGTCTTC. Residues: CASSITGKEVF. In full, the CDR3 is CASSITGKEVFF. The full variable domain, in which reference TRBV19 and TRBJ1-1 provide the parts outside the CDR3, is GGIITQTPKFLIGQEGQKLTLKCQQNFNHDTMYWYRQDSGKGLRLIYYSITENDLQKGDLSEGYDASREKKSSFSLTVTSAQKNEMAVFLCASSITGKEVFFGKGTRLTVV.

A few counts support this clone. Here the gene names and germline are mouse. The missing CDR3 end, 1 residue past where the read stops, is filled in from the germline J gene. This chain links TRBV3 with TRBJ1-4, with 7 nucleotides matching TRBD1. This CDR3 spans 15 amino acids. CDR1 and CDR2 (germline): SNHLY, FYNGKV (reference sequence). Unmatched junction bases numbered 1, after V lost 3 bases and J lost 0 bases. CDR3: CASSFGTVSNERLFF. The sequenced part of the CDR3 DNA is TGTGCCAGCAGCTTTGGGACAGTTTCCAACGAAAGATTATTT.

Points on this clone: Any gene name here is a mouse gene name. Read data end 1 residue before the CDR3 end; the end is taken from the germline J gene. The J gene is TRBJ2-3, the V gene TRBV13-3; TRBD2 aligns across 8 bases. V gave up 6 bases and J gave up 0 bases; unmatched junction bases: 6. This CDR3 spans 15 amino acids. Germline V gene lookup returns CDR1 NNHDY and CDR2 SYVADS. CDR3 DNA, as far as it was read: TGTGCCAGCATGGAGGGGGGGGCTAGTGCAGAAACGCTGTAT. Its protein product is CASMEGGASAETLY. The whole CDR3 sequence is CASMEGGASAETLYF.

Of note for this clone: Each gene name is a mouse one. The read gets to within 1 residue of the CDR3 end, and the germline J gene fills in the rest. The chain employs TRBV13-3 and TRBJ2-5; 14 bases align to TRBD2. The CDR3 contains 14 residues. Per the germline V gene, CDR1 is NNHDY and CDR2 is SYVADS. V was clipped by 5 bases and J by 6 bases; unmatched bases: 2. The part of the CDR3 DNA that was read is TGTGCCAGCAGCGGGACTGGGGGGGCGGACACCCAGTAC. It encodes CASSGTGGADTQY. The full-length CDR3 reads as CASSGTGGADTQYF.

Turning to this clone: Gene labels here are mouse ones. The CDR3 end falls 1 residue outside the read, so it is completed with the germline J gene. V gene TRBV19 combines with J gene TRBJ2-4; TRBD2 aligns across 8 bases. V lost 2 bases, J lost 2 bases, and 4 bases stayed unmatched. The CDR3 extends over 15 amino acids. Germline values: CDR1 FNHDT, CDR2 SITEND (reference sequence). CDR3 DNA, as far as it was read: TGTGCCAGCAGTATGGGGGGGCGAGTTCAAAACACCTTGTAC. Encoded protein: CASSMGGRVQNTLY. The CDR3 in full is CASSMGGRVQNTLYF.

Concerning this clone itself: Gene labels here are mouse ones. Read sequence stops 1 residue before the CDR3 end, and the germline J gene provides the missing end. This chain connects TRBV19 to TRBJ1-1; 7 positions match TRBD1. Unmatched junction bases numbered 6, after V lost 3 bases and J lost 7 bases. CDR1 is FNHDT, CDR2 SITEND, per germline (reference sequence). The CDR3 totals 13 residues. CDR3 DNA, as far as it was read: TGTGCCAGCAGTACATCAGGGGGGGTAGAAGTCTTC. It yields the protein CASSTSGGVEVF. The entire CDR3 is CASSTSGGVEVFF.

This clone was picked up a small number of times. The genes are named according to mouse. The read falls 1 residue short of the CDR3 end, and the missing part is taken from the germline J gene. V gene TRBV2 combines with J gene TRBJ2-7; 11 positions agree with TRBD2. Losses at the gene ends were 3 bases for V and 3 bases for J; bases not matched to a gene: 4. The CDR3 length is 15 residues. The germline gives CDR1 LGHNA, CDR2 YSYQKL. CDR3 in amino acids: CASSQRDWGFYEQYF. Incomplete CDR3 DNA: TGTGCCAGCAGCCAGAGGGACTGGGGGTTCTATGAACAGTAC.

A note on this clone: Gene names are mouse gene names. CDR3: CASSQTGLIQNTLYF. CDR3 bases read: TGTGCCAGCAGCCAAACTGGTCTGATTCAAAACACCTTGTAC. The chain couples TRBV2 to TRBJ2-4, with D possibly TRBD2 on 5 matching bases. The CDR3 end lies 1 residue beyond the end of the read and is filled in from the germline J gene. The CDR3 is 15 residues long. CDR1 is LGHNA and CDR2 is YSYQKL in the germline V gene. V dropped 2 bases and J dropped 2 bases, with 11 bases sitting between them.

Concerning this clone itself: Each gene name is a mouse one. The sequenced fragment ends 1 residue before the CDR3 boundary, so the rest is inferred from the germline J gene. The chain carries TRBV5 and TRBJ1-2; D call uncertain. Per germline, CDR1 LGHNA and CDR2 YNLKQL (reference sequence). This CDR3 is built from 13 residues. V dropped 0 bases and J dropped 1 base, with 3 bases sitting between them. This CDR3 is CASSQELNSDYTF. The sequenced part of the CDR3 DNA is TGTGCCAGCAGCCAAGAGCTAAACTCCGACTACACC.

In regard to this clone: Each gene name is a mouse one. The DNA read from the CDR3 is TGTGCCAGCCTACCGGGACAAAACACCGGGCAGCTCTAC. Translated: CASLPGQNTGQLY. The CDR3, in full, reads CASLPGQNTGQLYF. V and J are TRBV13-1 and TRBJ2-2; D perhaps matches TRBD1 (6 bases). Read coverage stops 1 residue before the CDR3 terminus; the germline J gene supplies the remainder. Germline V gene lookup returns CDR1 NSHNY and CDR2 SYGAGN. The ends were cut back, 7 bases at V and 1 base at J, with 11 bases in the middle. The CDR3 sequence is 14 residues long.

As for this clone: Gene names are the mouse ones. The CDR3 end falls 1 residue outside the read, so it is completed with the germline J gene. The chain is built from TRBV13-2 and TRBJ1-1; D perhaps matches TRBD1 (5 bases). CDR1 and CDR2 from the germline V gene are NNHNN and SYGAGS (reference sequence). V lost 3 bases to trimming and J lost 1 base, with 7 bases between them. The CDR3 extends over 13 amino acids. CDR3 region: CASGGTQNTEVFF. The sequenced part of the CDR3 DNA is TGTGCCAGCGGTGGGACACAAAACACAGAAGTCTTC.

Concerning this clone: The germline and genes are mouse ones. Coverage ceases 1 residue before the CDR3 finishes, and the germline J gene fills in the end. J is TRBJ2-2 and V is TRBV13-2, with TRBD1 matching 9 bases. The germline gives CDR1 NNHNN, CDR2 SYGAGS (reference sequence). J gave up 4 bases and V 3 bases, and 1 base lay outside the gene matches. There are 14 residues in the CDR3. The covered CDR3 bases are TGTGCCAGCGGTGGGGGACAGGGCACCGGGCAGCTCTAC. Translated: CASGGGQGTGQLY. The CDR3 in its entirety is CASGGGQGTGQLYF.

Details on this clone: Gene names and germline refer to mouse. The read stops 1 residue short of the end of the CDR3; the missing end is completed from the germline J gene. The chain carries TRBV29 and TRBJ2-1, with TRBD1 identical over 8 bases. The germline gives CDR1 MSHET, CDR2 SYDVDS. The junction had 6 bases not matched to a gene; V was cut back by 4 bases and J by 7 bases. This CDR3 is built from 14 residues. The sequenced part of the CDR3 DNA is TGTGCTAGCAGTTATCAGGGGGCGCTAGCTGAGCAGTTC. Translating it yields CASSYQGALAEQF. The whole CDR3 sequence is CASSYQGALAEQFF.

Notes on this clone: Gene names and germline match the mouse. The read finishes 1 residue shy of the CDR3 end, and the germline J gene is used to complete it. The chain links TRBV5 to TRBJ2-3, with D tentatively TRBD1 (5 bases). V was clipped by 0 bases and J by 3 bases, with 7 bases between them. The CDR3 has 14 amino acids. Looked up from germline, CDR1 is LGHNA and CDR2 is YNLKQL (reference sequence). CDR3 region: CASSQEQGAETLYF. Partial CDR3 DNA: TGTGCCAGCAGCCAAGAGCAGGGCGCAGAAACGCTGTAT.

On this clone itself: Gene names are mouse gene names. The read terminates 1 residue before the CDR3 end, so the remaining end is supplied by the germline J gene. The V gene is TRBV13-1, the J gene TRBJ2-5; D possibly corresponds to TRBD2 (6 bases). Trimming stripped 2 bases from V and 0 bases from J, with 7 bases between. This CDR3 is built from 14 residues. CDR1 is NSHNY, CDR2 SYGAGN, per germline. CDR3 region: CASSELGNQDTQYF. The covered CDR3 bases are TGTGCCAGCAGTGAGCTGGGGAACCAAGACACCCAGTAC.

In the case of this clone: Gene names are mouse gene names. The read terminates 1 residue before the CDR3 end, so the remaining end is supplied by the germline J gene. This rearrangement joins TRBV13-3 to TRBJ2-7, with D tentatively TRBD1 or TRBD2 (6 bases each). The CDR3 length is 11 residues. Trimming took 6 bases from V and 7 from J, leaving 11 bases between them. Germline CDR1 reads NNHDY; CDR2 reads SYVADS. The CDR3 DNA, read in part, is TGTGCCAGCATGGGGGCGCGAGAACAGTAC. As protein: CASMGAREQY. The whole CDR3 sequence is CASMGAREQYF.

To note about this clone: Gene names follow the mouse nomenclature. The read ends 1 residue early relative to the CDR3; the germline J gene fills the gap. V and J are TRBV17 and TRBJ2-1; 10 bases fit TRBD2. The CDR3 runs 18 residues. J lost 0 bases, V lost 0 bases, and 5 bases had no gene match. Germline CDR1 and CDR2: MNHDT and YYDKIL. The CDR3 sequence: CASSRDLGGRYNYAEQFF. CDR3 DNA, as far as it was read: TGTGCTAGCAGTAGAGATCTGGGGGGGCGCTATAACTATGCTGAGCAGTTC.

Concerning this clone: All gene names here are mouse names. CDR3 in amino acids: CAWSFREGTEVFF. The sequenced part of the CDR3 DNA is TGTGCCTGGAGCTTCAGGGAGGGCACAGAAGTCTTC. The gene calls are TRBV31 and TRBJ1-1; tentatively, D is TRBD1 (5 bases). The CDR3 goes on 1 residue after the read ends, and that part is filled in from the germline J gene. Germline CDR1 GKSSPN, CDR2 SITVG. With 3 bases removed from V and 4 bases from J, the gap between germline ends came to 12 bases. The CDR3 sequence is 13 residues long.

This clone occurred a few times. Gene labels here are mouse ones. CDR3 DNA, as far as it was read: TGTGCCAGCAGGGAGTATCCCAACGAAAGATTATTT. It translates to CASREYPNERLF. The full CDR3 protein is CASREYPNERLFF. The chain recombines TRBV4 with TRBJ1-4; D is unresolved. The CDR3 is cut off 1 residue early in the read; its end comes from the germline J gene. From germline, CDR1 is LGHDT and CDR2 YNNKQL (reference sequence). V gave up 6 bases and J gave up 3 bases, with 8 bases separating them. This CDR3 region has 13 residues.

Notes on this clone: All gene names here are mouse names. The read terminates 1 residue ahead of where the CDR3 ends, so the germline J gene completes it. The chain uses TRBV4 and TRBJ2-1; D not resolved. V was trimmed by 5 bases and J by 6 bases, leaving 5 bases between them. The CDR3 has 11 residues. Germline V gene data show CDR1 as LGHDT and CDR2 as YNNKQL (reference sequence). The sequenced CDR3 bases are TGTGCCAGCAGCCGGCGTGCTGAGCAGTTC. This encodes CASSRRAEQF. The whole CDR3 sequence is CASSRRAEQFF.

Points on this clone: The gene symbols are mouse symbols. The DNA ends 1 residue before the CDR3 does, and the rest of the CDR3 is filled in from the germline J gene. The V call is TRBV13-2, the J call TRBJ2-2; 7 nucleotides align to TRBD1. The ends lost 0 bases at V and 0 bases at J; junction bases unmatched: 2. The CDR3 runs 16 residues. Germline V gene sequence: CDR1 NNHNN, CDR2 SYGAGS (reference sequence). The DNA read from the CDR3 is TGTGCCAGCGGTGATGCGGGGACAGCAAACACCGGGCAGCTCTAC. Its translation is CASGDAGTANTGQLY. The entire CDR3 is CASGDAGTANTGQLYF.

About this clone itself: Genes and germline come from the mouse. The DNA read from the CDR3 is TGTGCCAGCAGCCCGGGACTGTGGGACACCCAGTAC. Its protein is CASSPGLWDTQY. The CDR3 in full is CASSPGLWDTQYF. The chain links TRBV5 to TRBJ2-5; 7 bases agree with TRBD2. Coverage ceases 1 residue before the CDR3 finishes, and the germline J gene fills in the end. CDR1 and CDR2 from the germline V gene are LGHNA and YNLKQL (reference sequence). The V segment lost 4 bases and the J segment 6 bases; nucleotides outside the gene matches: 4. The CDR3 runs 13 residues.

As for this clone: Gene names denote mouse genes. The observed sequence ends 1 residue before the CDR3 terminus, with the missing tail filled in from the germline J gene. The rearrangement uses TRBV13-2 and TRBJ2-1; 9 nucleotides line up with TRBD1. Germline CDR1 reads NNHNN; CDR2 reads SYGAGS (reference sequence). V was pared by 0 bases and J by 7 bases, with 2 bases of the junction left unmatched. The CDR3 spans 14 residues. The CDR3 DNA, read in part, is TGTGCCAGCGGTGATGACAGGGGGCGCGCTGAGCAGTTC. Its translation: CASGDDRGRAEQF. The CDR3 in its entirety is CASGDDRGRAEQFF.

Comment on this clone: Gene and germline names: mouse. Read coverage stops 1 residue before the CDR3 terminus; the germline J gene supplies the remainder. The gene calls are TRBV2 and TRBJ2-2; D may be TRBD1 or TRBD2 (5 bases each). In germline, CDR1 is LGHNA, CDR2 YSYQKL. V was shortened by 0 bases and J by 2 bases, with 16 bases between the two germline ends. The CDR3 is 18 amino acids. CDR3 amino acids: CASSQDIGAGWNTGQLYF. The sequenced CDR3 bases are TGTGCCAGCAGCCAAGATATCGGGGCAGGGTGGAACACCGGGCAGCTCTAC.

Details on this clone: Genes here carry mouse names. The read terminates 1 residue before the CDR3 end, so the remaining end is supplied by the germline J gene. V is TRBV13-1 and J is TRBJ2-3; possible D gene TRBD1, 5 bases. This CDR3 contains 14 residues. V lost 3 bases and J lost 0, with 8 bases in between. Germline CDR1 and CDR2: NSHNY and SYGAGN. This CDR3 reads CASSVTASAETLYF. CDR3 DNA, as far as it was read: TGTGCCAGCAGTGTGACAGCTAGTGCAGAAACGCTGTAT.